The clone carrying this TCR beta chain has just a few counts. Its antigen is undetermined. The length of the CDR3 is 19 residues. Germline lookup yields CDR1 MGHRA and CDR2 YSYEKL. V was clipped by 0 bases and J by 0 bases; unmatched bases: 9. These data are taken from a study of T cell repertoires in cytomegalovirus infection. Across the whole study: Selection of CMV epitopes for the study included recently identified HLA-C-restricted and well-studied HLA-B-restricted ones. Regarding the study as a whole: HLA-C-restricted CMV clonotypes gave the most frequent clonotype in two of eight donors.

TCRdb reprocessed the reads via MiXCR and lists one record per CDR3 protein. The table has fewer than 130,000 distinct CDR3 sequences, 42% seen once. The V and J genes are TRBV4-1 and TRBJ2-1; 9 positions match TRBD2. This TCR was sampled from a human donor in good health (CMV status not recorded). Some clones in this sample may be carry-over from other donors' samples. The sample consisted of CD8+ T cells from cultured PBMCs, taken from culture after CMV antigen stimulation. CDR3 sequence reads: CASSQELILAGTSYNEQFF. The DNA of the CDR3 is TGCGCCAGCAGCCAAGAATTGATCCTAGCGGGGACCTCCTACAATGAGCAGTTCTTC.